This TCR beta chain is drawn from a study of blood T cell repertoires in COVID-19. Study background: COVID-19 samples collected from the United States, Italy and Spain covered acute and convalescent phases.

Measured with immunoSEQ multiplex PCR; TCRdb has only the in-frame clones, and not every one. The sample gives about half a million clones, over 75% of which show up once; roughly 3.2% is in the top ten. The CDR3 is 13 amino acids. V dropped 6 bases and J dropped 2 bases, with 7 bases sitting between them. In germline, CDR1 is MGHDK, CDR2 SYGVNS. What was sequenced was peripheral blood. The receptor was isolated from a human donor in a cohort sampled during active COVID-19. This chain uses TRBV25-1 with TRBJ1-4, with TRBD1 as a possible D gene (5 bases). The CDR3 here is CASRGRTNEKLFF. CDR3 nucleotides: TGTGCCAGCAGGGGGCGGACTAATGAAAAACTGTTTTTT.